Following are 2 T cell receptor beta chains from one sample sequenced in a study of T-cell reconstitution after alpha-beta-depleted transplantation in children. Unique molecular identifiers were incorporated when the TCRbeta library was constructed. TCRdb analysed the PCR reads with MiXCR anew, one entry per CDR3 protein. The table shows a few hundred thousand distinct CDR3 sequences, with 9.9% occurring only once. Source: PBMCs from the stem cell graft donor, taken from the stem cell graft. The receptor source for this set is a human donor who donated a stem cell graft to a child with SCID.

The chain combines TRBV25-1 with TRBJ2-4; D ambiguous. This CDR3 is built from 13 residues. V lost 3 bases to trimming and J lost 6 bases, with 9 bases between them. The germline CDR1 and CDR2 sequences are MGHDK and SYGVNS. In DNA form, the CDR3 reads TGTGCCAGCAGTGACTCGGGCTTAAACATTCAGTACTTC. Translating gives CASSDSGLNIQYF.

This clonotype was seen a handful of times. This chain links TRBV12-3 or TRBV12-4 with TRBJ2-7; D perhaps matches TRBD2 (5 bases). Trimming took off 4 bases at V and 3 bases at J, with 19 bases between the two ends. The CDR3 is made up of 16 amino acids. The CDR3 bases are TGTGCCAGCAGTTCCCCGAGGGTAGCTGGAAACTACGAGCAGTACTTC. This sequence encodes CASSSPRVAGNYEQYF.